This T cell receptor beta chain was obtained from a study of blood T cell repertoires in COVID-19 (dated by TCRdb to 2018 to 2020). The study in broad terms: Samples from collaborators originated in the United States, Italy and Spain and spanned both the acute and convalescent phases of COVID-19. The repertoires were released in a freely available public database intended as a resource for research on the immune response to SARS-CoV-2. HLA class I and class II types, where available, came from metadata supplied by the sample provider rather than from assay-based typing. Nearly every sample came with metadata listing a de-identified subject ID, COVID-19 status, age in years and sex. The dataset comprised deeply sampled blood TCRbeta repertoires from subjects exposed to, actively infected with, or recovered from COVID-19. The samples were drawn from the first 160 participants of the ongoing ImmuneRACE study and from roughly 1,300 subjects provided by 6 global collaborators. The prospective study material was composed of cDNA or gDNA derived from T cells, B-cell-depleted T cells, or PBMCs.

General findings and caveats noted by the study authors: Clinical and demographic metadata were provided uncurated, with the amount varying by source and participant.

The immunoSEQ Assay, a bias-controlled multiplex PCR, was used to amplify TCRbeta CDR3 regions from genomic DNA. Per the authors' processing: Within the assay, amplification of reference gene primers was used to estimate how many nucleated cells each sample contained. To quantify the absolute abundance of each unique TCRbeta CDR3 rearrangement, sequence reads were collapsed and filtered. For each sample, productive Simpson clonality was calculated as the square root of Simpson's diversity index over productive rearrangements. TCRdb limited this immuneACCESS table to in-frame rearrangements with V and J called. A share of clones is missing; checked studies link under half to unresolved V genes, and the rest is unexplained. V, J and clone size derive from that table, while D and trimming were established from the DNA sequence. The sample table holds some 60,000 clones, of which 65% to 90% were seen once. 15% to 20% of the sample lies in the top ten.

In its sample, this clone was seen a few times. Its antigen target is currently unknown. No base quality information exists; no much larger clone differs at one position. Collaborating institutions collected whole blood in K2EDTA tubes following their own protocols. For TCRbeta analysis, collaborators shipped samples as frozen whole blood, isolated PBMCs, or DNA extracted from either of those sample types. CDR1 LGHDT and CDR2 YNNKEL were looked up in the germline V gene (reference sequence). V is cut back by 4 bases and J by 0 bases, with 9 bases in the junction unmatched. The cysteine opens and the phenylalanine closes a CDR3 of 17 amino acids. The read is trimmed to its CDR3 DNA, 51 bases read in frame from base 1.

This receptor was identified in a human donor in a cohort sampled during active COVID-19. The V and J genes are TRBV3-1 (or the pseudogene TRBV3-2) and TRBJ2-3, and 8 junctional nucleotides match TRBD2. Sequencing was carried out using peripheral blood. CDR3 protein: CASSPPGVAGSTDTQYF. The base sequence is TGTGCCAGCAGCCCCCCCGGGGTAGCGGGGAGCACAGATACGCAGTATTTT.